What follows are 14 T cell receptor beta chains derived from one specimen sequenced in a study of blood T cell repertoires in COVID-19 (dated by TCRdb to about 2020). Receptor amplification or capture employed the immunoSEQ multiplex PCR assay. Held by TCRdb, this immuneACCESS table contains in-frame sequences only and omits some clones. Under half of the omission traces to an unresolved V gene where checked; the cause of the rest is unknown. Across this sample there are 230,000 or so clones, with about nine tenths seen only once. The top ten hold around 3.5% of the sample. Sequencing was carried out using PBMCs or T cells enriched from blood (not recorded which). These receptor sequences come from a woman between 35 and 50 years old with acute COVID-19.

The chain has TRBV5-4 and TRBJ2-3; no clear D. Germline loops: CDR1 SGHNT, CDR2 YYREEE (reference sequence). The CDR3 runs to 15 residues. V lost 5 bases and J lost 0, with 13 bases in between. The CDR3 is CASRPGFKSTDTQYF. The CDR3 nucleotides are TGTGCCAGCAGACCAGGATTCAAAAGCACAGATACGCAGTATTTT.

The chain is built from TRBV7-2 and TRBJ2-2; no reliable D call. CDR1 and CDR2 from the germline V gene are SGHTA and FQGNSA. The CDR3 covers 15 residues. V dropped 1 base and J dropped 1 base, with 7 bases sitting between them. This chain's CDR3 is CASSLVFRNTGELFF. The CDR3 DNA follows: TGTGCCAGCAGCTTAGTTTTCAGGAACACCGGGGAGCTGTTTTTT.

This chain connects TRBV11-2 to TRBJ2-3, with 10 bases that match TRBD2. Trimming at V came to 5 bases and at J to 1 base, leaving 6 bases not matched to a gene. Germline V gene sequence: CDR1 SGHAT, CDR2 FQNNGV. The CDR3 extends over 16 amino acids. The CDR3 DNA reads TGTGCCAGCAGCGCCCTAGCGGGGGCCCGCACAGATACGCAGTATTTT. It is translated as CASSALAGARTDTQYF.

The chain links TRBV3-1 (or the pseudogene TRBV3-2) to TRBJ2-5; 11 bases map to TRBD2. With 0 bases clipped from V and 5 bases from J, the junction kept 8 bases outside the gene matches. CDR3 length: 17 amino acids. Germline V gives CDR1 LGHDT, CDR2 YNNKEL (reference sequence). For the CDR3, the DNA is TGTGCCAGCAGCCAAGATGTCCCCGCTAGCGGGGGGGAGACCCAGTACTTC. Its protein is CASSQDVPASGGETQYF.

As DNA, the CDR3 is TGTGCCAGTAGTATCTTACAGGGGGCGGTTTATCAGCCCCAGCATTTT. It is translated as CASSILQGAVYQPQHF. This rearrangement joins TRBV19 to TRBJ1-5, with TRBD1 matching over 9 bases. The CDR3 is 16 residues long. The V segment lost 3 bases and the J segment 5 bases; nucleotides outside the gene matches: 8. The germline gives CDR1 LNHDA, CDR2 SQIVND (reference sequence).

The rearrangement joins TRBV9 to TRBJ1-2; TRBD1 agrees at 8 bases. V was clipped by 3 bases and J by 3 bases; unmatched bases: 4. The CDR3 totals 14 residues. Germline CDR1 and CDR2: SGDLS and YYNGEE. CDR3 sequence reads: CASSGQGIHYGYTF. In nucleotides, the CDR3 is TGTGCCAGCAGCGGACAGGGGATTCACTATGGCTACACCTTC. Looking up the rest from reference TRBV9 and TRBJ1-2 gives the full variable domain: DSGVTQTPKHLITATGQRVTLRCSPRSGDLSVYWYQQSLDQGLQFLIQYYNGEERAKGNILERFSAQQFPDLHSELNLSSLELGDSALYFCASSGQGIHYGYTFGSGTRLTVV.

The chain employs TRBV2 and TRBJ2-7; no definite D call. Trimming shortened V by 4 bases and J by 3 bases, and 4 bases separated the two germline ends. Germline V gene lookup returns CDR1 SNHLY and CDR2 FYNNEI. The CDR3 extends over 11 amino acids. The CDR3 loop reads CASSVFYEQYF. The CDR3 DNA sequence: TGTGCCAGCAGTGTATTCTACGAGCAGTACTTC.

The genes are TRBV4-1 and TRBJ1-2; D not certain. The CDR3 has 17 amino acids. Trimming took 0 bases from V and 2 from J, leaving 16 bases between them. Per the germline V gene, CDR1 is MGHRA and CDR2 is YSYEKL. In DNA, the CDR3 is TGCGCCAGCAGCCAAGATCTTTGGCAGTCCTTCAACTATGGCTACACCTTC. Amino acid sequence: CASSQDLWQSFNYGYTF.

Only a few counts were recorded for this clone. Different DNA sequences within this sample yield the same CDR3. The chain couples TRBV3-1 (or the pseudogene TRBV3-2) to TRBJ2-5; maybe TRBD2 (6 bases). The V end was cut by 0 bases, the J end by 1 base, with 9 bases between. The CDR3 sequence is 15 residues long. The germline V gene has CDR1 LGHDT and CDR2 YNNKEL (reference sequence). CDR3 amino acids: CASSQDWRGQETQYF. Written as DNA, the CDR3 is TGTGCCAGCAGCCAAGATTGGAGGGGCCAAGAGACCCAGTACTTC.

This clone was detected only once. In DNA form, the CDR3 reads TGTGCCAGCAGCGAAGGGCGACTAGCTGATGAGACCCAGTACTTC. It is translated as CASSEGRLADETQYF. J is TRBJ2-5 and V is TRBV7-2; 7 bases match TRBD2. The length of the CDR3 is 15 residues. In germline, CDR1 is SGHTA, CDR2 FQGNSA. With 5 bases clipped from V and 5 bases from J, the junction kept 11 bases outside the gene matches. The variable domain in full, completed from reference TRBV7-2 and TRBJ2-5, reads GAGVSQSPSNKVTEKGKDVELRCDPISGHTALYWYRQSLGQGLEFLIYFQGNSAPDKSGLPSDRFSAERTGGSVSTLTIQRTQQEDSAVYLCASSEGRLADETQYFGPGTRLLVL.

The rearrangement joins TRBV7-9 to TRBJ1-6; 8 nucleotides align to TRBD1. J was trimmed by 4 bases and V by 5 bases; bases with no gene match: 7. The CDR3 totals 16 residues. Germline assignment: CDR1 SEHNR and CDR2 FQNEAQ (reference sequence). CDR3 bases: TGTGCCAGCAGCGCCAGGGGGCCTTCGTATAATTCACCCCTCCACTTT. Translating gives CASSARGPSYNSPLHF.

The CDR3 region has the DNA TGTGCCAGCAGCCTTGACAGGGGGCTCTCCTACGAGCAGTACTTC. Its translation: CASSLDRGLSYEQYF. The chain carries TRBV3-1 (or the pseudogene TRBV3-2) and TRBJ2-7; 10 bases align to TRBD1. The germline V gene has CDR1 LGHDT and CDR2 YNNKEL (reference sequence). The CDR3 totals 15 residues. The ends lost 4 bases at V and 0 bases at J; junction bases unmatched: 3.

The V call is TRBV7-6, the J call TRBJ1-6; 7 bases are shared with TRBD1. The CDR3 loop spans 17 amino acids. Germline values: CDR1 SGHVS, CDR2 FNYEAQ. The junction had 9 bases not matched to a gene; V was cut back by 5 bases and J by 2 bases. The CDR3 region is CASSPKQGPTYNSPLHF. CDR3 nucleotides: TGTGCCAGCAGCCCGAAACAGGGGCCGACCTATAATTCACCCCTCCACTTT.

CDR3 in amino acids: CASSFLALGTGELFF. The CDR3 DNA is TGTGCCAGCAGTTTCCTAGCATTGGGCACCGGGGAGCTGTTTTTT. The chain combines TRBV28 with TRBJ2-2; D possibly corresponds to TRBD2 (5 bases). Germline V gene sequence: CDR1 MDHEN, CDR2 SYDVKM. The V and J ends lost 3 bases and 4 bases respectively, with 12 bases between them. CDR3 length equals 15 residues.